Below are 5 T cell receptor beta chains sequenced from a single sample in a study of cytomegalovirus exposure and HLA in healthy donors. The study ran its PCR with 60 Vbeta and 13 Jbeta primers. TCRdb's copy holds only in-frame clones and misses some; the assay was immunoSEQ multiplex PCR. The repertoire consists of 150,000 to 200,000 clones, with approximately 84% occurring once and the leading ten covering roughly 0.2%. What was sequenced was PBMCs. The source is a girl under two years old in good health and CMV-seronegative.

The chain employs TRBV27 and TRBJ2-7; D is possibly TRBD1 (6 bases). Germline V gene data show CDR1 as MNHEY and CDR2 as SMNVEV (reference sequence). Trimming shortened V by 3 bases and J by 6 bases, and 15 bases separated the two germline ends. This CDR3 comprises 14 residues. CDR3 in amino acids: CASSFKDTGSEQYF. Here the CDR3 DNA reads TGTGCCAGCAGTTTTAAGGACACAGGGAGCGAGCAGTACTTC.

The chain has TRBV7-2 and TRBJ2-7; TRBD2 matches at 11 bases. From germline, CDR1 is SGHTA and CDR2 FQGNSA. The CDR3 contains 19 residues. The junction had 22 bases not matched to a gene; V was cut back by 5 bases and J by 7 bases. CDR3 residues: CASSLRGATGTSGLGEQYF. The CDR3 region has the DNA TGTGCCAGCAGCCTTCGAGGGGCTACCGGGACTAGCGGTCTGGGGGAGCAGTACTTC.

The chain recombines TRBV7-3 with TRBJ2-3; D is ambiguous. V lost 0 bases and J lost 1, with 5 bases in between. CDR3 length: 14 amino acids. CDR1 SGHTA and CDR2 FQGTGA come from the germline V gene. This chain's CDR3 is CASSLTPGTDTQYF. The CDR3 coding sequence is TGTGCCAGCAGCTTAACCCCTGGCACAGATACGCAGTATTTT.

The CDR3 loop is CASSKGPKGARYEQYF. Here the CDR3 DNA reads TGTGCCAGCAGCAAAGGCCCGAAAGGAGCCCGCTACGAGCAGTACTTC. V usage is TRBV21-1 and J usage is TRBJ2-7; TRBD2, as called in the table, went unchecked against the DNA. TRBV21-1 is annotated as a pseudogene. This CDR3 comprises 16 residues.

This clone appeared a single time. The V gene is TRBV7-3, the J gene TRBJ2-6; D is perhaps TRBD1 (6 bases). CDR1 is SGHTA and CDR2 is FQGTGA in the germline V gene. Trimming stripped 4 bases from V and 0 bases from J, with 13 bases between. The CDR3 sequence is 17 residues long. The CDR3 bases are TGTGCCAGCAGCTCCGGACAGTTTCTCTCTGGGGCCAACGTCCTGACTTTC. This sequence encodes CASSSGQFLSGANVLTF.